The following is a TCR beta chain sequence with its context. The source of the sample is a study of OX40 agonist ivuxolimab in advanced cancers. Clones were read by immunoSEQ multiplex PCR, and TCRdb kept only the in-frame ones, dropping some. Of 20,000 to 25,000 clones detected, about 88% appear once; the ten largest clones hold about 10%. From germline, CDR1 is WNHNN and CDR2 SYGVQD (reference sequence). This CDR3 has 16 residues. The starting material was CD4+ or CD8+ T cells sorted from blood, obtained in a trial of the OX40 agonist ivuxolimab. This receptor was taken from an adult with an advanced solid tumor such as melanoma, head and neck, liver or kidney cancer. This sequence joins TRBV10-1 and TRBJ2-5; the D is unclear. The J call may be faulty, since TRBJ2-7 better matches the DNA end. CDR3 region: CASSRLRTAKAYEQYF. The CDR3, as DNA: TGCGCCAGCAGCCGCCTTAGGACGGCTAAGGCCTACGAGCAGTACTTC.